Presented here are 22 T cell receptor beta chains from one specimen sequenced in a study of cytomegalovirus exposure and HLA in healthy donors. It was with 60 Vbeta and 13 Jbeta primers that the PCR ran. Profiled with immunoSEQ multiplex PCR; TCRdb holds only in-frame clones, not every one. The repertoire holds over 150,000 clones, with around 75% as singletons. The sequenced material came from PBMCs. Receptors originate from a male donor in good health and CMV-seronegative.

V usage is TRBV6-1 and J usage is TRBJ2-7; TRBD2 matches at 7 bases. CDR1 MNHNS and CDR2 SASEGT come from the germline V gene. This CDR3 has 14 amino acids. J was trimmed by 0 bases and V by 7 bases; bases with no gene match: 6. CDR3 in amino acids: CASTPGGISYEQYF. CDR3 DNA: TGTGCCAGCACACCGGGGGGTATCTCCTACGAGCAGTACTTC.

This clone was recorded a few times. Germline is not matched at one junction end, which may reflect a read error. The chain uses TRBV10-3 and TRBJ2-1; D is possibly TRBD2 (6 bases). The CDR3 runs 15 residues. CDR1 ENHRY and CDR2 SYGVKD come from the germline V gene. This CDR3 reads CAISERGTSHNEQFF. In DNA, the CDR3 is TGTGCCATCAGTGAGCGGGGGACCTCCCACAATGAGCAGTTCTTC.

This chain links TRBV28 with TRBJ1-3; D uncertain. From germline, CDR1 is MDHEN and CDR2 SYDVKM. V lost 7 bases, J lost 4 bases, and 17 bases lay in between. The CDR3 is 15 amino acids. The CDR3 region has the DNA TGTGCCAGCAACTCAAAACGGGGTCCGGGAAACACCATATATTTT. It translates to CASNSKRGPGNTIYF.

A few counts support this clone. CDR3 loop: CASSLGSAHNEQFF. DNA for the CDR3: TGTGCCAGCAGCTTGGGGAGCGCCCACAATGAGCAGTTCTTC. V and J are TRBV5-4 and TRBJ2-1, with no clear D. Germline CDR1 SGHNT, CDR2 YYREEE (reference sequence). Trimming pared 0 bases from V and 5 bases from J, leaving 9 bases between. This CDR3 has 14 residues.

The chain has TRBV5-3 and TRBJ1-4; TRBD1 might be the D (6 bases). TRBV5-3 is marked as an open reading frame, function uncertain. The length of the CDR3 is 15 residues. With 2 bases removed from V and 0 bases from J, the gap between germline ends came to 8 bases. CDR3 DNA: TGTGCCAGAAGCTTACAGGGCGCAACTAATGAAAAACTGTTTTTT. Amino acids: CARSLQGATNEKLFF.

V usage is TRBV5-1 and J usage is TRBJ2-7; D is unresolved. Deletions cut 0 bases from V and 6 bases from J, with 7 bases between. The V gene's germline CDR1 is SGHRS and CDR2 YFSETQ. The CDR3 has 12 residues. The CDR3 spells CASSLVEAEQYF. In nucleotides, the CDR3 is TGCGCCAGCAGCTTGGTCGAGGCCGAGCAGTACTTC.

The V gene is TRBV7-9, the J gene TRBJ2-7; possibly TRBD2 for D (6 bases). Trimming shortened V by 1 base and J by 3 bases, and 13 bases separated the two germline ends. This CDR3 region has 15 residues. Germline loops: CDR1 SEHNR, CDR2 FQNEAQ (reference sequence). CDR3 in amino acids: CASSLGEEQIYEQYF. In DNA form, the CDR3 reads TGTGCCAGCAGCTTAGGGGAGGAACAGATCTACGAGCAGTACTTC.

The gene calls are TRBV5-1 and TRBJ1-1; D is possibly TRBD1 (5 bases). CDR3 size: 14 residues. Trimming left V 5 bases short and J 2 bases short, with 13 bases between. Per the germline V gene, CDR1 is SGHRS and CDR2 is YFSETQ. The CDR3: CASSRAGPNTEAFF. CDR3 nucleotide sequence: TGCGCCAGCAGTCGGGCAGGGCCCAACACTGAAGCTTTCTTT. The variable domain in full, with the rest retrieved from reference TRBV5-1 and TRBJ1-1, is KAGVTQTPRYLIKTRGQQVTLSCSPISGHRSVSWYQQTPGQGLQFLFEYFSETQRNKGNFPGRFSGRQFSNSRSEMNVSTLELGDSALYLCASSRAGPNTEAFFGQGTRLTVV.

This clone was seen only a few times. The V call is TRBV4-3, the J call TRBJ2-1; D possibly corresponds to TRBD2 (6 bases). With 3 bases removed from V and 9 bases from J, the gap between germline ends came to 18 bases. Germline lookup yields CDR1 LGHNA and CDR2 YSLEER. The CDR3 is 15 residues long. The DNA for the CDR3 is TGCGCCAGCAGCCATGGCCAGCGGGTGGGAAGTGAGCAGTTCTTC. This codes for CASSHGQRVGSEQFF.

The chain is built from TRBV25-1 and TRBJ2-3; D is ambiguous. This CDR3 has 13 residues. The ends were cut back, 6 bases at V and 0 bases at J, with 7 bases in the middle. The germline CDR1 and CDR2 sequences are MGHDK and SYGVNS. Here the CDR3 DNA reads TGTGCCAGCAGACAGCAGAGCACAGATACGCAGTATTTT. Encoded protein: CASRQQSTDTQYF.

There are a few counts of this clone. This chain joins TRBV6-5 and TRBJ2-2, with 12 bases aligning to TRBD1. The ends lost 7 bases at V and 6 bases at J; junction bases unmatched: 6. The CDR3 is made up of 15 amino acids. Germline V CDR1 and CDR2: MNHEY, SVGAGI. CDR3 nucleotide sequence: TGTGCCAGCAATTCGGGACAGGGGGCTGCCGGGGAGCTGTTTTTT. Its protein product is CASNSGQGAAGELFF.

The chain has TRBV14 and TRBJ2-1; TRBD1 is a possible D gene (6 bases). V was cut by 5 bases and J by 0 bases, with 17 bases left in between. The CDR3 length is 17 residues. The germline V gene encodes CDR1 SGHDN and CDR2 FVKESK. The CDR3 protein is CASSVVYRASSYNEQFF. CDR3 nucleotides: TGTGCCAGCAGCGTCGTTTACAGGGCGAGCTCCTACAATGAGCAGTTCTTC.

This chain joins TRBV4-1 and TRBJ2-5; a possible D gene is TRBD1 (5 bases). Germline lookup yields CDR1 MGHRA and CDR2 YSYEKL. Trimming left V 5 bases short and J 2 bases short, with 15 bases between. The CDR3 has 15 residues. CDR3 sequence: CASSDIGAYQETQYF. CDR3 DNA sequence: TGCGCCAGCAGCGACATTGGGGCCTATCAAGAGACCCAGTACTTC.

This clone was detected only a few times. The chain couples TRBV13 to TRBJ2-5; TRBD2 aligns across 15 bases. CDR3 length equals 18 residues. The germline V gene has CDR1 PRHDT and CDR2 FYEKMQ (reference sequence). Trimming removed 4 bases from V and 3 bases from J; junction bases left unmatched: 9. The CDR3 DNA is TGTGCCAGCAGCTCTGGACTAGCGGGGGGGGAGTCTGAAGAGACCCAGTACTTC. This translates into CASSSGLAGGESEETQYF.

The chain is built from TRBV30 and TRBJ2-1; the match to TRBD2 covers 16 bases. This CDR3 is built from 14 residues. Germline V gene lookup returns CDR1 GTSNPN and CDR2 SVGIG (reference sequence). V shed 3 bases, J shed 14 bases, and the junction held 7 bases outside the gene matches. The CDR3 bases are TGTGCCTGGAGCCCGGGACTAGCGGGAGGGCCGGAGTTCTTC. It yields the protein CAWSPGLAGGPEFF.

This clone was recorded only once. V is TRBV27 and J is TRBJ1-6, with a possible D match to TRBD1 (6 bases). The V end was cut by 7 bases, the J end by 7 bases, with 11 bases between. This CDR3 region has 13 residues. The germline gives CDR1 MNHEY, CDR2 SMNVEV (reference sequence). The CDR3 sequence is CASKRGGNSPLHF. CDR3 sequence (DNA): TGTGCCAGCAAAAGGGGGGGAAATTCACCCCTCCACTTT.

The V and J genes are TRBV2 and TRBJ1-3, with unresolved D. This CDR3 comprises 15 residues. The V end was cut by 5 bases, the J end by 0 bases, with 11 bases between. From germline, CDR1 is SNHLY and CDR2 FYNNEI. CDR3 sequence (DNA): TGTGCCAGCAGTAGTGTAGGGAGCTCTGGAAACACCATATATTTT. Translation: CASSSVGSSGNTIYF.

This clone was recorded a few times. The CDR3 DNA follows: TGTGCCAGCACGGGGGACAGGGGGAAGAACACTGAAGCTTTCTTT. It is translated as CASTGDRGKNTEAFF. The chain has TRBV25-1 and TRBJ1-1, with 11 bases that match TRBD1. CDR3 length: 15 amino acids. Germline V gene sequence: CDR1 MGHDK, CDR2 SYGVNS. Trimming cost V 7 bases and J 1 base; bases outside gene matches: 5.

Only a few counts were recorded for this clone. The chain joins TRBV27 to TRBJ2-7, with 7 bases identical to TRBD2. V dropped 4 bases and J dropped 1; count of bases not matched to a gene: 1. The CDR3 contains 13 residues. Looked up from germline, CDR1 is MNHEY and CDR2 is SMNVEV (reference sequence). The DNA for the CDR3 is TGTGCCAGCAGTTACGGGGGGTCCTACGAGCAGTACTTC. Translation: CASSYGGSYEQYF.

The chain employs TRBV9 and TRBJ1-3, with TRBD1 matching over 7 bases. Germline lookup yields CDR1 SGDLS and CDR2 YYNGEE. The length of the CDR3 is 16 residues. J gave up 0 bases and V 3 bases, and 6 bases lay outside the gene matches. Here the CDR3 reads CASSAYRTGSGNTIYF. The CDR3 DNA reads TGTGCCAGCAGCGCTTACCGGACAGGCTCTGGAAACACCATATATTTT.

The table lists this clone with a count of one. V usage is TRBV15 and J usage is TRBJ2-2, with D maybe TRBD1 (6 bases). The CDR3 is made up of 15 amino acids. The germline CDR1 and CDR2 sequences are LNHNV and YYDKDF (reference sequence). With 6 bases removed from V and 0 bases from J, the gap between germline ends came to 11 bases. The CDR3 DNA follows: TGTGCCACCAGGAGGACAGCATCGAACACCGGGGAGCTGTTTTTT. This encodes CATRRTASNTGELFF. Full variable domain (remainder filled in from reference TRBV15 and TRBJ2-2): DAMVIQNPRYQVTQFGKPVTLSCSQTLNHNVMYWYQQKSSQAPKLLFHYYDKDFNNEADTPDNFQSRRPNTSFCFLDIRSPGLGDTAMYLCATRRTASNTGELFFGEGSRLTVL.

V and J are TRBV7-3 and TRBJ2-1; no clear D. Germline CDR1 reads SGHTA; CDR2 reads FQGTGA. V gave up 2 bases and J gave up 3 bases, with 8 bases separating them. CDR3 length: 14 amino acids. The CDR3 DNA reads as TGTGCCAGCAGCTTAGGCCAGGACTACAATGAGCAGTTCTTC. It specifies CASSLGQDYNEQFF.